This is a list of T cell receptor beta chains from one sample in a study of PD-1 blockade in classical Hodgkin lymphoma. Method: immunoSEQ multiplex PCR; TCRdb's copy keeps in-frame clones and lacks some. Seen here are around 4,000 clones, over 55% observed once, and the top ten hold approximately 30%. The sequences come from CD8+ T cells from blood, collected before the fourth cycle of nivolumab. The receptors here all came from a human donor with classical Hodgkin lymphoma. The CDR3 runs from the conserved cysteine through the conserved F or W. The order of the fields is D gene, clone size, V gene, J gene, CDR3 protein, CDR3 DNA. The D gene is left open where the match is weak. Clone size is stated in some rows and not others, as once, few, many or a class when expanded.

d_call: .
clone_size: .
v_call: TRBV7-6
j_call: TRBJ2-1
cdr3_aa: CASSLVRGLGGEQFF
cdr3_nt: TGTGCCAGCAGCTTAGTACGCGGACTAGGGGGTGAGCAGTTCTTC

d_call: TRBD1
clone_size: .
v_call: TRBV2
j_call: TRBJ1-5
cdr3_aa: CASSHRDRGPSNQPQHF
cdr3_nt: TGTGCCAGCAGCCACCGGGACAGGGGGCCAAGCAATCAGCCCCAGCATTTT

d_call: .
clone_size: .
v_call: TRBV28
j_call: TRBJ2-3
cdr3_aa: CASSLLQGRRMGTDTQYF
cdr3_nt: TGTGCCAGCAGTTTACTACAGGGGAGGCGTATGGGCACAGATACGCAGTATTTT

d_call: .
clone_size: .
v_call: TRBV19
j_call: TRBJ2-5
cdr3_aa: CASSIVGGAYQETQYF
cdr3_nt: TGTGCCAGTAGTATAGTTGGCGGGGCGTACCAAGAGACCCAGTACTTC

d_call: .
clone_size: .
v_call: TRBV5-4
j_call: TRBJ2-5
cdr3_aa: CASSLRGERETQYF
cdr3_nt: TGTGCCAGCAGCTTGAGGGGGGAGCGAGAGACCCAGTACTTC

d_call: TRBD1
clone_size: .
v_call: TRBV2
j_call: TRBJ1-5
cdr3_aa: CASSHVDRGFQPQHF
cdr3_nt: TGTGCCAGCAGTCACGTAGACAGGGGTTTTCAGCCCCAGCATTTT

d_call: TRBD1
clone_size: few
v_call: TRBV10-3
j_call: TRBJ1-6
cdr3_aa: CATAGRWDRVFYNSPLHF
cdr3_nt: TGTGCCACCGCAGGCCGTTGGGACAGGGTGTTTTATAATTCACCCCTCCACTTT

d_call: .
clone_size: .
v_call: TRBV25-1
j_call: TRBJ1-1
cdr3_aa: CASSDPGLGYTEAFF
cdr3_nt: TGTGCCAGCAGTGATCCGGGTCTGGGCTACACTGAAGCTTTCTTT

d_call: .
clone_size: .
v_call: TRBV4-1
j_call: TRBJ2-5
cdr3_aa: CASSQVSLLFQETQYF
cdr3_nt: TGCGCCAGCAGCCAAGTAAGTCTTCTGTTCCAAGAGACCCAGTACTTC

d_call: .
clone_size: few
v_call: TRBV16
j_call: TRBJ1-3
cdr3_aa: CASSLDGSSGNTIYF
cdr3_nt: TGTGCCAGCAGCTTGGACGGGAGCTCTGGAAACACCATATATTTT

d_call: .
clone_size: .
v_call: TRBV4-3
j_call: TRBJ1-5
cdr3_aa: CASSQEGGPQHF
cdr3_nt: TGCGCCAGCAGCCAAGAGGGAGGGCCCCAGCATTTT

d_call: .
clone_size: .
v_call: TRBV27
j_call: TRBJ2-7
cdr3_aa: CASSLATGFYEQYF
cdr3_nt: TGTGCCAGCAGTTTAGCGACAGGATTTTACGAGCAGTACTTC

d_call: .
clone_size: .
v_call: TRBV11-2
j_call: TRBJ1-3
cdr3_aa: CASSLVRWGAVSGNTIYF
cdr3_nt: TGTGCCAGCAGCTTAGTACGCTGGGGTGCAGTCTCTGGAAACACCATATATTTT

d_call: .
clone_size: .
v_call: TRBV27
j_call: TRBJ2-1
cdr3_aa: CASSLSASDNEQFF
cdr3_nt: TGTGCCAGCAGTTTATCGGCTAGCGACAATGAGCAGTTCTTC

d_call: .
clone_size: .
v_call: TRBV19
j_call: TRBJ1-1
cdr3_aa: CASSITANTEAFF
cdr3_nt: TGTGCCAGTAGTATAACAGCGAACACTGAAGCTTTCTTT

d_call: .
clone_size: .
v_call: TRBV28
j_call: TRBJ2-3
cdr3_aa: CASSAPWGDRGTDTQYF
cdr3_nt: TGTGCCAGCAGCGCCCCATGGGGGGATAGGGGCACAGATACGCAGTATTTT

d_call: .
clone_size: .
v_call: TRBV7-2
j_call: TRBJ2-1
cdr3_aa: CASRGRGVMYEQFF
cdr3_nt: TGTGCCAGCCGAGGTAGGGGGGTTATGTATGAGCAGTTCTTC

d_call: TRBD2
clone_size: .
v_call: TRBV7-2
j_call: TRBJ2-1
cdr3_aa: CASSLDREGDWVHNEQFF
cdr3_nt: TGTGCCAGCAGCTTAGATCGGGAGGGTGATTGGGTCCACAATGAGCAGTTCTTC

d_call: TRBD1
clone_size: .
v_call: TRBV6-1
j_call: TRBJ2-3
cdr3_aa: CASSEALLGTGEDTQYF
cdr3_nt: TGTGCCAGCAGTGAAGCGCTTCTAGGGACAGGGGAAGATACGCAGTATTTT

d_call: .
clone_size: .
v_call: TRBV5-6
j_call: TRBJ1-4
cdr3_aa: CASSLAPYNEKLFF
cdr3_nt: TGTGCCAGCAGCTTGGCTCCGTATAATGAAAAACTGTTTTTT

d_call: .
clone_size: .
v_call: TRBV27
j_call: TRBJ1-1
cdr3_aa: CASSFTGDTEAFF
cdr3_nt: TGTGCCAGCAGTTTCACCGGGGACACTGAAGCTTTCTTT

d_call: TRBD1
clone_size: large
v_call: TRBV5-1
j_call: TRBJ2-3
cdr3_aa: CAILRDRGSSTDTQYF
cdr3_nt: TGCGCCATTCTTCGGGACAGGGGGTCTAGCACAGATACGCAGTATTTT

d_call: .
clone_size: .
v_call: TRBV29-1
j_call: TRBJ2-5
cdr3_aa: CSVDGGEAPQQETQYF
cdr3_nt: TGCAGCGTTGATGGCGGGGAAGCCCCGCAACAAGAGACCCAGTACTTC

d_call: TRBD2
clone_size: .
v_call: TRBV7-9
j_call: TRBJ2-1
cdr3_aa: CASSLAGTSGGEQFF
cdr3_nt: TGTGCCAGCAGCTTAGCCGGGACTAGCGGAGGTGAGCAGTTCTTC

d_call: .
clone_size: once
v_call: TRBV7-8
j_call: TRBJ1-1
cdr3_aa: CASSPGGTGQAAFF
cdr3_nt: TGTGCCAGCAGCCCTGGTGGAACAGGGCAGGCAGCTTTCTTT

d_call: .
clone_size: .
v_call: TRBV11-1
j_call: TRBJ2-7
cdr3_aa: CASSVTSSYEQYF
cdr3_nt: TGTGCCAGCAGCGTGACTAGTTCCTACGAGCAGTACTTC

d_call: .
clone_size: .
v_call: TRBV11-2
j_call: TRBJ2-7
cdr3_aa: CASSRRYEQYF
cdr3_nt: TGTGCCAGCAGCCGACGCTACGAGCAGTACTTC

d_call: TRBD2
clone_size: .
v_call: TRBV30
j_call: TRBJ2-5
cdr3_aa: CAWSVQGTSGFQETQYF
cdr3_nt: TGTGCCTGGAGTGTACAGGGGACTAGCGGTTTCCAAGAGACCCAGTACTTC

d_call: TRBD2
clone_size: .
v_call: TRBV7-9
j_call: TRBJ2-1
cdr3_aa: CASSQTSGRSISYNEQFF
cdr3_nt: TGTGCCAGCAGCCAGACTAGCGGGAGGTCCATCTCCTACAATGAGCAGTTCTTC

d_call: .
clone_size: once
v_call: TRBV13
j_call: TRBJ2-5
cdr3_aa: CASSLAGGLGETQYF
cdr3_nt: TGTGCCAGCAGCTTAGCGGGCGGCCTTGGGGAGACCCAGTACTTC

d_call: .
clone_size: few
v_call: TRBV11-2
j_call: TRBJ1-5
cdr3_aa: CASSLAGFNQPQHF
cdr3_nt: TGTGCCAGCAGCTTAGCAGGTTTCAATCAGCCCCAGCATTTT

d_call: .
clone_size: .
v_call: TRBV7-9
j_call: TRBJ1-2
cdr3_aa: CASSPPGLNYGYTF
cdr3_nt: TGTGCCAGCAGCCCCCCGGGCTTAAACTATGGCTACACCTTC

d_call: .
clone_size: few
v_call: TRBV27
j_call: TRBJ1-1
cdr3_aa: CASSEGRGDTEAFF
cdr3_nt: TGTGCCAGCTCCGAGGGCAGGGGCGATACTGAAGCTTTCTTT

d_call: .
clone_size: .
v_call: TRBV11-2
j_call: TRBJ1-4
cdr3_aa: CASSPPLLEKLFF
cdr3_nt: TGTGCCAGCAGCCCGCCTTTACTTGAAAAACTGTTTTTT

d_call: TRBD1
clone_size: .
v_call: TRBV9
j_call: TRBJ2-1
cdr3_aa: CASSVPDRANEQFF
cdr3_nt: TGTGCCAGCAGCGTCCCGGACAGGGCCAATGAGCAGTTCTTC

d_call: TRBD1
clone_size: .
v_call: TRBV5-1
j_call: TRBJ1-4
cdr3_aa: CASSLIGRGQGNEKLFF
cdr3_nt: TGCGCCAGCAGCTTGATTGGTCGGGGACAGGGGAATGAAAAACTGTTTTTT

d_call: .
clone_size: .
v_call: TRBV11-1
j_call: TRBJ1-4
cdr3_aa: CASRGMGFGEKLFF
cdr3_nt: TGTGCCAGCCGGGGTATGGGGTTCGGCGAAAAACTGTTTTTT

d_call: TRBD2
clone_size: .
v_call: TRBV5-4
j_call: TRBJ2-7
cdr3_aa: CASSLVGRARYEQYF
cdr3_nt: TGTGCCAGCAGCTTGGTCGGGAGGGCCAGATACGAGCAGTACTTC

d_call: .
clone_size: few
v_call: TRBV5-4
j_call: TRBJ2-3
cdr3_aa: CASSPASDTQYF
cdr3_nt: TGTGCCAGCAGCCCCGCGTCCGATACGCAGTATTTT

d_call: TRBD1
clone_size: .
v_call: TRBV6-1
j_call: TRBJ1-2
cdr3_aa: CASPQGQGDGYTF
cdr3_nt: TGTGCCAGCCCCCAGGGGCAGGGGGATGGCTACACCTTC

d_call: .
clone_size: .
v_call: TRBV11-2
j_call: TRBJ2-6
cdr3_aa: CASSSGRFSGANVLTF
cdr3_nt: TGTGCCAGCAGCTCTGGGCGGTTCTCTGGGGCCAACGTCCTGACTTTC

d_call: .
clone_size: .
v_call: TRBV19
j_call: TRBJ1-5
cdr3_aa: CASSMTSNQPQHF
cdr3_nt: TGTGCCAGTAGTATGACATCTAATCAGCCCCAGCATTTT

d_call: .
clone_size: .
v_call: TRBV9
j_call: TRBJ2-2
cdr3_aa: CASSVGGLRGPTDDTGELFF
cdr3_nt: TGTGCCAGCAGCGTTGGGGGACTGCGGGGGCCCACTGACGACACCGGGGAGCTGTTTTTT

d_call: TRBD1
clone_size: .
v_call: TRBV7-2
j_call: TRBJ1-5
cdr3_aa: CASSLGTGGRQPQHF
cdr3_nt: TGTGCCAGCAGCTTAGGGACAGGGGGACGCCAGCCCCAGCATTTT

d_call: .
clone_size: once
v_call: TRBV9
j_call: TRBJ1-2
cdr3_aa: CASSVEASGKYGYTF
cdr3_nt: TGTGCCAGCAGCGTAGAAGCTTCGGGGAAGTATGGCTACACCTTC

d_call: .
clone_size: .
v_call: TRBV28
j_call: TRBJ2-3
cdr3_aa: CASSTYVRDWGTDTQYF
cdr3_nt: TGTGCCAGCAGTACTTACGTACGGGATTGGGGCACAGATACGCAGTATTTT

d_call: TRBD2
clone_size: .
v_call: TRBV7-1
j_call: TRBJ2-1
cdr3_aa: CASSLSPLAGGYNEQFF
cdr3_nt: TGTGCCAGCAGCCTCAGTCCCCTAGCGGGAGGGTACAATGAGCAGTTCTTC

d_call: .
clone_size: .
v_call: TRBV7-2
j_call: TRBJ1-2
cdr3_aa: CASSSVVANYGYTF
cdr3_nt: TGTGCCAGCAGCTCAGTCGTGGCGAACTATGGCTACACCTTC

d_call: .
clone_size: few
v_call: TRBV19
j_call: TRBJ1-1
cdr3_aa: CASSITANTEAFF
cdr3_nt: TGTGCCAGTAGTATTACCGCGAACACTGAAGCTTTCTTT